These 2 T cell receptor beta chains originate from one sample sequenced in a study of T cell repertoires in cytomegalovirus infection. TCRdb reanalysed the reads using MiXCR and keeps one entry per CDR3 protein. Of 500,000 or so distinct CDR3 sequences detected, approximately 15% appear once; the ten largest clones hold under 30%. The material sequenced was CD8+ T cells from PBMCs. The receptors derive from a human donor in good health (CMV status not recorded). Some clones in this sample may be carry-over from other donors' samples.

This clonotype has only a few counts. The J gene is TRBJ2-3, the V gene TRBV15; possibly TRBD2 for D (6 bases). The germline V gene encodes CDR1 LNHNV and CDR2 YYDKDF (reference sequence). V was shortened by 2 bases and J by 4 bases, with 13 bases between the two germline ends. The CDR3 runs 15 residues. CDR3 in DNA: TGTGCCACCAGCAGAAGCGGGCTAGCCGCAGATACGCAGTATTTT. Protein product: CATSRSGLAADTQYF.

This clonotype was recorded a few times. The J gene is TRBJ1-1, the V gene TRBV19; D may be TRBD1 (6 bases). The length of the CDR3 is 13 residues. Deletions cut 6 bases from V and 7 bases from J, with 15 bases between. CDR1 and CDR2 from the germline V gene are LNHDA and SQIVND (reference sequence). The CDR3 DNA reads TGTGCCAGTAGAGCTCCGGAGGGGGATGAAGCTTTCTTT. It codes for CASRAPEGDEAFF.